This T cell receptor (beta chain) was obtained from a study of cytomegalovirus exposure and HLA in healthy donors. Study-level points and caveats: Specificity of a few CMV-associated chains for CMV antigens was verified in vitro. Reportedly, TCR beta sequences accurately predicted HLA-A and HLA-B alleles in most subjects.

In regard to this clone: Its antigen remains unknown.

PCR used 60 Vbeta primers and 13 Jbeta primers. Assay: immunoSEQ multiplex PCR; the TCRdb copy retains only in-frame clones and omits some. The profile shows approximately 100,000 clones, about 76% of them singletons. This clonotype originated in a woman aged 40 to 49 in good health and CMV-seropositive. Sequences were obtained from PBMCs.

CDR3 coding DNA: TGTGCCAGCAGCGAAGGACAGTGGGATGGCTACACCTTC. The encoded protein is CASSEGQWDGYTF. V is TRBV7-8 and J is TRBJ1-2, with D maybe TRBD1 (6 bases). This CDR3 has 13 residues. Trimming cost V 5 bases and J 6 bases, with 13 bases left between them. Germline CDR1 is SGHVS and CDR2 is FQNEAQ.